One and the same sample provided the 30 T cell receptor beta chains below, sequenced in a study of siplizumab effects on memory and regulatory T cells. The method was immunoSEQ multiplex PCR; TCRdb's version includes in-frame clones alone and lacks a portion of them. In the table there are roughly 92,000 clones, roughly 94% of which are singletons. The sample taken for sequencing was non-Treg CD4+ T cells sorted from blood. The receptor source for this set is a human donor in good health.

The chain carries TRBV5-1 and TRBJ2-4; either TRBD1 or TRBD2 may fit D (5 bases each). The CDR3 covers 17 residues. Germline CDR1 and CDR2: SGHRS and YFSETQ. The ends were cut back, 0 bases at V and 5 bases at J, with 18 bases in the middle. CDR3 bases: TGCGCCAGCAGCTTGGCCGTGGGGGACCGGGTCCAAAACATTCAGTACTTC. As protein: CASSLAVGDRVQNIQYF.

This chain links TRBV4-1 with TRBJ1-3; D is uncertain. With 0 bases removed from V and 0 bases from J, the gap between germline ends came to 9 bases. Germline CDR1 reads MGHRA; CDR2 reads YSYEKL. The CDR3 runs to 16 residues. The CDR3 DNA follows: TGCGCCAGCAGCCAAGATCCCCCAGACTCTGGAAACACCATATATTTT. Translated: CASSQDPPDSGNTIYF.

The chain carries TRBV6-5 and TRBJ2-1; 7 bases align to TRBD2. J was trimmed by 3 bases and V by 3 bases; bases with no gene match: 2. The V gene's germline CDR1 is MNHEY and CDR2 SVGAGI. CDR3 length: 14 amino acids. The CDR3 DNA reads TGTGCCAGCAGTTATCGGGACTACTACAATGAGCAGTTCTTC. It codes for CASSYRDYYNEQFF.

With regard to this clone: Other DNA sequences in this sample translate to the same CDR3. This chain connects TRBV7-6 to TRBJ2-3; maybe TRBD2 (6 bases). Trimming stripped 0 bases from V and 0 bases from J, with 7 bases between. The CDR3 sequence is 15 residues long. CDR1 is SGHVS and CDR2 is FNYEAQ in the germline V gene. CDR3 sequence reads: CASSLASGSTDTQYF. Written as DNA, the CDR3 is TGTGCCAGCAGCTTAGCTAGCGGCAGCACAGATACGCAGTATTTT.

This clone was counted a single time. This rearrangement joins TRBV4-2 to TRBJ2-7, with 9 bases that match TRBD1. The V segment lost 3 bases and the J segment 0 bases; nucleotides outside the gene matches: 6. Germline V gene sequence: CDR1 LGHNA, CDR2 YNFKEQ. This CDR3 comprises 16 residues. The CDR3 nucleotides are TGTGCCAGCAGCCATTTGGGGACAGGGAGCTCCTACGAGCAGTACTTC. Its protein is CASSHLGTGSSYEQYF.

This chain connects TRBV30 to TRBJ2-7, with 10 bases matching TRBD2. This CDR3 has 14 residues. CDR1 and CDR2 from the germline V gene are GTSNPN and SVGIG (reference sequence). J lost 4 bases, V lost 3 bases, and 6 bases had no gene match. The DNA of the CDR3 is TGTGCCTGGAGGGTAATAGCGGGAGGTTACGAGCAGTACTTC. Translation gives CAWRVIAGGYEQYF.

The chain has TRBV20-1 and TRBJ1-3; no firm D call. The CDR3 contains 11 residues. Germline V CDR1 and CDR2: DFQATT, SNEGSKA (reference sequence). Trimming left V 7 bases short and J 0 bases short, with 4 bases between. This CDR3 is CSGNSGNTIYF. CDR3 DNA sequence: TGCAGTGGAAACTCTGGAAACACCATATATTTT.

The chain joins TRBV29-1 to TRBJ2-1, with D unresolved. V was clipped by 7 bases and J by 3 bases, with 13 bases between them. The CDR3 consists of 13 residues. The germline V gene encodes CDR1 SQVTM and CDR2 ANQGSEA. This chain's CDR3 is CSDISPLYNEQFF. Here the CDR3 DNA reads TGCAGCGATATCTCGCCCCTCTACAATGAGCAGTTCTTC.

The gene calls are TRBV30 and TRBJ2-7; the match to TRBD2 covers 8 bases. V lost 4 bases and J lost 2; bases outside the gene matches: 4. Germline V gives CDR1 GTSNPN, CDR2 SVGIG (reference sequence). The CDR3 runs 13 residues. Here the CDR3 reads CAWNMGLAYEQYF. DNA of the CDR3: TGTGCCTGGAATATGGGACTAGCCTACGAGCAGTACTTC. The whole variable domain, filled in from reference TRBV30 and TRBJ2-7, reads SQTIHQWPATLVQPVGSPLSLECTVEGTSNPNLYWYRQAAGRGLQLLFYSVGIGQISSEVPQNLSASRPQDRQFILSSKKLLLSDSGFYLCAWNMGLAYEQYFGPGTRLTVT.

V usage is TRBV12-5 and J usage is TRBJ1-2; TRBD1 matches at 9 bases. Germline-derived CDR1 and CDR2 are LGHNT and FRNRAP. The CDR3 is made up of 13 amino acids. The trim removed 4 bases at V and 5 bases at J, leaving 2 bases unmatched. This CDR3 reads CASGSGTGYGYTF. For the CDR3, the DNA is TGTGCTAGTGGTTCGGGGACAGGGTATGGCTACACCTTC.

The rearrangement joins TRBV11-2 to TRBJ2-1; 11 positions match TRBD2. V was pared by 1 base and J by 5 bases, with 1 base of the junction left unmatched. Germline values: CDR1 SGHAT, CDR2 FQNNGV. The CDR3 length is 15 residues. DNA for the CDR3: TGTGCCAGCAGCTTAGGTAGCGGGAGGGACAATGAGCAGTTCTTC. Its translation is CASSLGSGRDNEQFF. Drawing the rest from reference TRBV11-2 and TRBJ2-1, the complete variable domain is EAGVAQSPRYKIIEKRQSVAFWCNPISGHATLYWYQQILGQGPKLLIQFQNNGVVDDSQLPKDRFSAERLKGVDSTLKIQPAKLEDSAVYLCASSLGSGRDNEQFFGPGTRLTVL.

The chain combines TRBV6-5 with TRBJ2-7; either TRBD1 or TRBD2 may supply D (5 bases each). Trimming took off 6 bases at V and 1 base at J, with 10 bases between the two ends. Germline V CDR1 and CDR2: MNHEY, SVGAGI. CDR3 size: 13 residues. Written as DNA, the CDR3 is TGTGCCAGCAGCTGGGGGAGTTCCTACGAGCAGTACTTC. This sequence encodes CASSWGSSYEQYF.

This clone has a single count. This chain connects TRBV19 to TRBJ2-1; D might be TRBD2 (5 bases). Per germline, CDR1 LNHDA and CDR2 SQIVND (reference sequence). Trimming shortened V by 10 bases and J by 4 bases, and 14 bases separated the two germline ends. The CDR3 covers 13 residues. The CDR3 nucleotides are TGTGCCACCGACGCGGCGGGTTACAATGAGCAGTTCTTC. This gives the protein CATDAAGYNEQFF.

The chain couples TRBV5-1 to TRBJ1-2; TRBD1 might be the D (6 bases). CDR3 length: 14 residues. Trimming pared 4 bases from V and 5 bases from J, leaving 15 bases between. Germline CDR1 and CDR2: SGHRS and YFSETQ. The CDR3 region is CASSPGGQRYGYTF. In DNA, the CDR3 is TGCGCCAGCAGCCCCGGGGGGCAGCGGTATGGCTACACCTTC.

The rearrangement links TRBV5-8 to TRBJ2-7; weak D call: TRBD1 (6 bases). V dropped 5 bases and J dropped 2 bases, with 17 bases sitting between them. Germline V gene sequence: CDR1 SGHTS, CDR2 YDEGEE. The CDR3 consists of 15 residues. CDR3 amino acids: CASRSRGTPAYEQYF. The CDR3 DNA sequence: TGTGCCAGCAGGTCCCGTGGGACACCAGCCTACGAGCAGTACTTC.

The chain joins TRBV21-1 to TRBJ2-7; the D call in the table, TRBD2, was not verified against the DNA. TRBV21-1 is described as a pseudogene. CDR3 length equals 16 residues. The CDR3 nucleotides read TGTGCCAGCAGTTTGATTAGCGTAAGCGGAACCTACGAGCAGTACTTC. Its protein is CASSLISVSGTYEQYF.

The chain employs TRBV5-1 and TRBJ2-1, with D hard to call. Germline-derived CDR1 and CDR2 are SGHRS and YFSETQ. The CDR3 loop spans 16 amino acids. Trimming took 1 base from V and 7 from J, leaving 18 bases between them. The CDR3, as DNA: TGCGCCAGCAGCTTGAACTGGCCCCCCGTAATTAATGAGCAGTTCTTC. The encoded protein is CASSLNWPPVINEQFF.

This rearrangement joins TRBV6-5 to TRBJ1-2, with D maybe TRBD1 (5 bases). Germline CDR1 reads MNHEY; CDR2 reads SVGAGI. Trimming stripped 0 bases from V and 9 bases from J, with 17 bases between. The CDR3 has 15 amino acids. CDR3 bases: TGTGCCAGCAGTTACTCGAGACAGACGGAATCGAGCTACACCTTC. It specifies CASSYSRQTESSYTF.

CDR3 sequence: CASSLGGLAFTGELFF. CDR3 coding DNA: TGTGCCAGCAGCTTGGGGGGACTAGCGTTCACCGGGGAGCTGTTTTTT. The gene calls are TRBV5-6 and TRBJ2-2; the match to TRBD2 covers 10 bases. The V gene's germline CDR1 is SGHDT and CDR2 YYEEEE. CDR3 length: 16 residues. The junction had 3 bases not matched to a gene; V was cut back by 0 bases and J by 4 bases.

The chain joins TRBV11-2 to TRBJ1-1; 7 nucleotides line up with TRBD1. The CDR3 length is 12 residues. Germline V lookup: CDR1 SGHAT, CDR2 FQNNGV. V lost 8 bases and J lost 10; bases outside the gene matches: 10. The CDR3 sequence is CASGMRGRGAFF. CDR3 bases: TGTGCCAGCGGGATGAGGGGGCGCGGAGCTTTCTTT.

The chain has TRBV2 and TRBJ2-7; no definite D call. The length of the CDR3 is 11 residues. Germline loops: CDR1 SNHLY, CDR2 FYNNEI. V shed 4 bases and J shed 2 bases, with 3 bases lying between them. The CDR3 sequence is CASSVAYEQYF. In nucleotides, the CDR3 is TGTGCCAGCAGTGTTGCCTACGAGCAGTACTTC. Together with reference TRBV2 and TRBJ2-7, the CDR3 gives the full variable domain: EPEVTQTPSHQVTQMGQEVILRCVPISNHLYFYWYRQILGQKVEFLVSFYNNEISEKSEIFDDQFSVERPDGSNFTLKIRSTKLEDSAMYFCASSVAYEQYFGPGTRLTVT.

In its sample, this clone was seen once. This chain uses TRBV6-4 with TRBJ2-2, with TRBD1 matching over 7 bases. Germline CDR1 reads MRHNA; CDR2 reads SNTAGT. The CDR3 totals 14 residues. The V gene end was trimmed by 5 bases and the J gene end by 5 bases; junction bases not matched to a gene: 5. The CDR3 DNA follows: TGTGCCAGCAGTCTTCAGGGGGAGACCGGGGAGCTGTTTTTT. Translated: CASSLQGETGELFF.

The genes are TRBV21-1 and TRBJ2-4; the D segment call TRBD2 is taken from the table without a DNA check. TRBV21-1 has pseudogene status. This CDR3 contains 17 residues. CDR3 DNA: TGTGCCAGCAGCAAACCCCCGCCAGTTTGGAGAAAAAACATTCAGTACTTC. Translated: CASSKPPPVWRKNIQYF.

The chain carries TRBV27 and TRBJ2-7, with 9 bases aligning to TRBD1. The germline V gene encodes CDR1 MNHEY and CDR2 SMNVEV (reference sequence). This CDR3 is built from 17 residues. Trimming removed 4 bases from V and 2 bases from J; junction bases left unmatched: 12. In DNA form, the CDR3 reads TGTGCCAGCAGTTGGGGATTAAACAGGGGGCTCGCCTACGAGCAGTACTTC. This codes for CASSWGLNRGLAYEQYF.

The chain is built from TRBV5-5 and TRBJ1-5; D unclear. This CDR3 comprises 14 residues. Trimming took off 4 bases at V and 5 bases at J, with 13 bases between the two ends. CDR1 and CDR2 from the germline V gene are SGHKS and YYEKEE (reference sequence). The CDR3 DNA reads TGTGCCAGCAGCCGAGATTGGACGGATCAGCCCCAGCATTTT. This codes for CASSRDWTDQPQHF.

This chain joins TRBV7-3 and TRBJ2-3; no clear D gene. CDR3 length equals 15 residues. Trimming cost V 6 bases and J 0 bases, with 13 bases left between them. CDR1 SGHTA and CDR2 FQGTGA come from the germline V gene. The CDR3 is CASRRTVGSTDTQYF. The CDR3 DNA sequence: TGTGCCAGCAGAAGAACCGTTGGGAGCACAGATACGCAGTATTTT.

The chain links TRBV30 to TRBJ1-4; 10 positions agree with TRBD1. The germline CDR1 and CDR2 sequences are GTSNPN and SVGIG (reference sequence). Unmatched junction bases numbered 1, after V lost 1 base and J lost 8 bases. The CDR3 contains 13 residues. For the CDR3, the DNA is TGTGCCTGGAGTGGACAGGGGGCCGAAAAACTGTTTTTT. Its translation: CAWSGQGAEKLFF.

The chain combines TRBV27 with TRBJ2-1; TRBD1 aligns across 7 bases. Germline V gene sequence: CDR1 MNHEY, CDR2 SMNVEV (reference sequence). The CDR3 length is 16 residues. Unmatched junction bases numbered 10, after V lost 2 bases and J lost 6 bases. CDR3 sequence reads: CASSLLRQGVGNEQFF. In nucleotides, the CDR3 is TGTGCCAGCAGTTTACTAAGACAGGGAGTAGGCAATGAGCAGTTCTTC.

This clone was observed a handful of times. This chain uses TRBV28 with TRBJ1-3; D not resolved. Trimming removed 11 bases from V and 0 bases from J, with 8 bases in between. In germline, CDR1 is MDHEN, CDR2 SYDVKM. CDR3 length equals 12 residues. The CDR3 DNA reads TGTGCCTCTGGACTCTCTGGAAACACCATATATTTT. Its protein is CASGLSGNTIYF. Combining the CDR3 with reference TRBV28 and TRBJ1-3 gives the whole variable domain DVKVTQSSRYLVKRTGEKVFLECVQDMDHENMFWYRQDPGLGLRLIYFSYDVKMKEKGDIPEGYSVSREKKERFSLILESASTNQTSMYLCASGLSGNTIYFGEGSWLTVV.

J is TRBJ2-5 and V is TRBV4-2; 8 bases fit TRBD2. CDR1 is LGHNA, CDR2 YNFKEQ, per germline. This CDR3 contains 18 residues. After removal of 0 bases from V and 0 bases from J, the junction contained 9 bases not matched to a gene. CDR3 nucleotide sequence: TGTGCCAGCAGCCAAGAGGTCCCTAGCGGGCCGTACCAAGAGACCCAGTACTTC. This translates into CASSQEVPSGPYQETQYF.